This T cell receptor beta chain was documented in a study of identical twins. Overall study findings and caveats: These conclusions were based on statistical analysis (cross-sectional, not following the same donors). Out-of-frame alpha sequences shared by twins showed excess low generation probability.

CDR1 is DFQATT, CDR2 SNEGSKA, per germline (reference sequence). This CDR3 contains 16 residues. With 1 base clipped from V and 3 bases from J, the junction kept 8 bases outside the gene matches. This clonotype was detected a few times. Antigen specificity is unknown. cDNA molecules carried unique molecular identifiers, and template switching added a universal primer site. TCRdb ran MiXCR on the 5' RACE reads and lists one entry per CDR3 protein. Altogether 500,000 to 650,000 distinct CDR3 sequences are present, approximately 20% being singletons, with the ten largest covering 0.48%. A further study also used this sample, focusing on yellow fever vaccine responses in identical twins. That report adds: Vaccine T cell responses of twins reportedly seemed partly convergent and partly personalized.

Sequencing was performed on CD4+ T cells sorted from blood. The clonotype originates from a woman between 18 and 29 years old in good health. The chain combines TRBV20-1 with TRBJ2-3, with 9 positions matching TRBD2. The CDR3 sequence: CSARAPGLALTDTQYF. In DNA form, the CDR3 reads TGCAGTGCTAGAGCGCCGGGACTAGCTTTGACAGATACGCAGTATTTT.